The entry below gives a single T cell receptor beta chain sequence along with its context. Its cognate antigen is unknown. V dropped 0 bases and J dropped 0 bases, with 11 bases sitting between them. The CDR3 extends over 16 amino acids. Looked up from germline, CDR1 is ENHRY and CDR2 is SYGVKD. The record originates from a study of beta chain features in type 1 diabetes. Study-level results: Sequencing of cDNA might inflate the share of cells that strongly express TCR. Moderately but significantly shorter TCRB CDR3s were found in Type 1 diabetes patients in all four CD4+ subsets. It was possible that PCR favored shorter templates, equally so in patients and controls.

Sorted cells reached over 95% purity in every population. Of the isolated RNA, all was reverse transcribed, and so the sequenced material was expressed TCRB transcripts. About 3.6 million reads were obtained on average from naive, central memory and regulatory T cell samples. The protocol was immunoSEQ multiplex PCR, while the TCRdb copy is restricted to in-frame clones and leaves out a portion. The profile covers over 55,000 clones, with about 47% appearing a single time and 2% to 3% taken by the ten largest. Input material: Tregs from blood. The TCR originated in a woman in her 40s with type 1 diabetes. The J gene is TRBJ1-2, the V gene TRBV10-3; unclear D gene. CDR3: CAISESFRSANYGYTF. CDR3 sequence (DNA): TGTGCCATCAGTGAGTCGTTCCGGAGTGCTAACTATGGCTACACCTTC.